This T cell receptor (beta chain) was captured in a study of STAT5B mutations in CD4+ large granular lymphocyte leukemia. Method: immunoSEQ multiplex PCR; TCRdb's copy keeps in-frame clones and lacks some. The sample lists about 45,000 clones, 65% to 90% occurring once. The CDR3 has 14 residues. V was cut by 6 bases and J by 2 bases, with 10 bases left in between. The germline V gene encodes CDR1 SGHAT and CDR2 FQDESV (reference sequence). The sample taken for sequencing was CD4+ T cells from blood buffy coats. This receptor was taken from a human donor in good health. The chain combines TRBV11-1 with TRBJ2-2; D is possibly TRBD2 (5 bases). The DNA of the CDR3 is TGTGCCAGCAGGAAAGCGGAAAACACCGGGGAGCTGTTTTTT. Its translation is CASRKAENTGELFF.